This T cell receptor beta chain stems from a study of blood T cell repertoires in COVID-19. As for the study in general: The United States, Italy and Spain were the sources of the acute and convalescent COVID-19 samples. In each case, the material was cDNA or gDNA derived from T cells, B-cell-depleted T cells, or PBMCs.

There are 18 residues in the CDR3. Germline CDR1 is SSHAT and CDR2 is FNYEAQ (reference sequence). V gave up 3 bases and J gave up 2 bases; unmatched junction bases: 15. This clone was detected only a few times. In the authors' methods: Estimated nucleated cell counts came from reference gene primer amplification. Produced via immunoSEQ multiplex PCR; TCRdb's table is partial and in-frame only. V, J and clone size were drawn from that table, and D and trimming were deduced from the DNA. The sample has 65,000 to 90,000 clones; about 72% are singletons. The sequenced material came from peripheral blood. The chain recombines TRBV7-7 with TRBJ1-2; 7 bases are shared with TRBD1. The sequence was collected from a man in his 70s with active or convalescent COVID-19. For the CDR3, the DNA is TGTGCCAGCAGCTTTAGTAGACCTGGGACAGCCTCCAACTATGGCTACACCTTC. Amino acids: CASSFSRPGTASNYGYTF. Variable domain in full (rest from reference TRBV7-7 and TRBJ1-2): GAGVSQSPRYKVTKRGQDVTLRCDPISSHATLYWYQQALGQGPEFLTYFNYEAQPDKSGLPSDRFSAERPEGSISTLTIQRTEQRDSAMYRCASSFSRPGTASNYGYTFGSGTRLTVV.